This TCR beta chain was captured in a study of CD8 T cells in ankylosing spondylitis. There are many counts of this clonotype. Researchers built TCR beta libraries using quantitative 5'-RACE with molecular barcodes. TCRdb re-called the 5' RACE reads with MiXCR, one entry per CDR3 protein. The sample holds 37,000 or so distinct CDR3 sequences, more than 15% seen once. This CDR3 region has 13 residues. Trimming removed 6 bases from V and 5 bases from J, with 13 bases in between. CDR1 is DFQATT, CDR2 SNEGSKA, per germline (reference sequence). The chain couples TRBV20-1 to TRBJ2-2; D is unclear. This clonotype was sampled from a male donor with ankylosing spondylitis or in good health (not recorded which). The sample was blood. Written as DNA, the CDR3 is TGCAGTGCCCGACGGCTAGGGACCGGGGAGCTGTTTTTT. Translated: CSARRLGTGELFF.